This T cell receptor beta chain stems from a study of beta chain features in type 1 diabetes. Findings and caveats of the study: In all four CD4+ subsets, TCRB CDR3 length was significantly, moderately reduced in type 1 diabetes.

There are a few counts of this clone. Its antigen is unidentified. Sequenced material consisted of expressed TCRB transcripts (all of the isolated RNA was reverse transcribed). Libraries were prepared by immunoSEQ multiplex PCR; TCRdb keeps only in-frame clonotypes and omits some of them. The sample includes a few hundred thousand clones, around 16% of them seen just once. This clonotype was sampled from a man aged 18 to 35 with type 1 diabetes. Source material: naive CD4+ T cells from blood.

The CDR3 region is CASSKFLEDRGSYGYTF. The CDR3 bases are TGTGCCAGCAGCAAATTCCTCGAGGACAGGGGATCCTATGGCTACACCTTC. V usage is TRBV21-1 and J usage is TRBJ1-2; no DNA check was done on the table's D call, TRBD1. TRBV21-1 is flagged as a pseudogene. This CDR3 is 17 amino acids long.